This T cell receptor beta chain was sequenced in a study of blood T cell repertoires in COVID-19. The assay was immunoSEQ multiplex PCR, and TCRdb's table has in-frame clones only and misses some. The repertoire holds some 250,000 clones, with roughly 91% as singletons. Germline V gene lookup returns CDR1 SGHTA and CDR2 FQGNSA. This CDR3 has 13 residues. V gave up 1 base and J gave up 6 bases, with 10 bases separating them. Material: PBMCs or T cells enriched from blood (not recorded which). The chain couples TRBV7-2 to TRBJ2-7; TRBD1 is a possible D gene (6 bases). This TCR came from a man aged 40-50 years who had recovered from COVID-19. CDR3 sequence reads: CASSLEQGREQYF. The CDR3 region has the DNA TGTGCCAGCAGCTTAGAACAGGGTCGCGAGCAGTACTTC.